Below, 8 T cell receptor beta chains from the same sample are listed, as sequenced in a study of T-cell reconstitution after alpha-beta-depleted transplantation in children. Unique molecular identifiers were incorporated during preparation of the TCRbeta library. TCRdb called the PCR reads again in MiXCR, with one record for every CDR3 protein. The sample holds thousands of distinct CDR3 sequences, around 9.8% seen once. The specimen comprised PBMCs, mostly from graft donor cells, sampled 180 days after TCRalphabeta/CD19-depleted stem cell transplant. The receptors were gathered from a male patient aged 2 to 9 who had a stem cell transplant for acute lymphoblastic leukemia, so the T cells may come from the graft donor.

This clonotype has at least ten counts. J is TRBJ1-5 and V is TRBV20-1; D remains ambiguous. Trimming removed 7 bases at V and 2 bases at J, with 9 bases between. Germline loops: CDR1 DFQATT, CDR2 SNEGSKA (reference sequence). The CDR3 spans 12 residues. CDR3 in amino acids: CSVAAGNQPQHF. The CDR3, as DNA: TGCAGTGTGGCAGCCGGCAATCAGCCCCAGCATTTT.

This clonotype was seen repeatedly, ten times or more. The rearrangement joins TRBV12-3 or TRBV12-4 to TRBJ2-7; D unclear. The CDR3 is 11 residues long. Trimming removed 5 bases at V and 0 bases at J, with 2 bases between. CDR3 protein: CASSGSYEQYF. The CDR3 coding sequence is TGTGCCAGCAGTGGCTCCTACGAGCAGTACTTC.

This clonotype was detected ten times or more. This rearrangement joins TRBV11-3 to TRBJ1-3; D not certain. Per the germline V gene, CDR1 is SGHNT and CDR2 is YENEEA. With 2 bases removed from V and 2 bases from J, the gap between germline ends came to 4 bases. The CDR3 covers 13 residues. CDR3 DNA sequence: TGTGCCAGCAGCTTACAGACTGGAAACACCATATATTTT. It specifies CASSLQTGNTIYF.

This clonotype has a count of ten or more. A read error may produce the germline difference seen at one junction end. The chain carries TRBV4-2 and TRBJ2-3; perhaps TRBD2 as D (7 bases). Per the germline V gene, CDR1 is LGHNA and CDR2 is YNFKEQ. This CDR3 has 15 amino acids. CDR3 amino acids: CASSQGREATGTQYF. The CDR3 region has the DNA TGTGCCAGCAGCCAAGGCCGGGAGGCGACAGGTACGCAGTATTTT.

At least ten counts were recorded for this clonotype. The J gene is TRBJ1-5, the V gene TRBV5-1, with unresolved D. The CDR3 loop spans 13 amino acids. Trimming took off 0 bases at V and 3 bases at J, with 4 bases between the two ends. CDR1 is SGHRS and CDR2 is YFSETQ in the germline V gene. The CDR3 sequence is CASSLGPNQPQHF. CDR3 sequence (DNA): TGCGCCAGCAGCTTGGGACCCAATCAGCCCCAGCATTTT.

This clonotype has a count of ten or more. The CDR3: CASLDSDTYHSTQYF. CDR3 DNA: TGCGCCAGCTTGGACTCCGACACCTACCATAGTACGCAGTATTTT. The V and J genes are TRBV5-1 and TRBJ2-3, with TRBD2 as a possible D gene (5 bases). Germline-derived CDR1 and CDR2 are SGHRS and YFSETQ. The CDR3 totals 15 residues. V lost 7 bases to trimming and J lost 8 bases, with 23 bases between them.

This clonotype was counted many times. CDR3: CASSATGTLSQSPLHF. In nucleotides, the CDR3 is TGCGCCAGCAGCGCGACCGGGACTCTTTCCCAGTCACCCCTCCACTTT. V gene TRBV5-1 combines with J gene TRBJ1-6; D might be TRBD1 (5 bases). With 4 bases removed from V and 10 bases from J, the gap between germline ends came to 21 bases. The germline gives CDR1 SGHRS, CDR2 YFSETQ. The CDR3 consists of 16 residues. Looking up the rest from reference TRBV5-1 and TRBJ1-6 gives the full variable domain: KAGVTQTPRYLIKTRGQQVTLSCSPISGHRSVSWYQQTPGQGLQFLFEYFSETQRNKGNFPGRFSGRQFSNSRSEMNVSTLELGDSALYLCASSATGTLSQSPLHFGNGTRLTVT.

This clonotype was found many times. This chain links TRBV18 with TRBJ2-3; the D gene could be TRBD1 or TRBD2 (5 bases each). This CDR3 has 14 amino acids. Germline CDR1 and CDR2: KGHSH and LQKENI. Trimming took off 2 bases at V and 3 bases at J, with 9 bases between the two ends. In DNA form, the CDR3 reads TGTGCCAGCTCACCAAAAGAGGGGACAGATACGCAGTATTTT. Translating gives CASSPKEGTDTQYF.